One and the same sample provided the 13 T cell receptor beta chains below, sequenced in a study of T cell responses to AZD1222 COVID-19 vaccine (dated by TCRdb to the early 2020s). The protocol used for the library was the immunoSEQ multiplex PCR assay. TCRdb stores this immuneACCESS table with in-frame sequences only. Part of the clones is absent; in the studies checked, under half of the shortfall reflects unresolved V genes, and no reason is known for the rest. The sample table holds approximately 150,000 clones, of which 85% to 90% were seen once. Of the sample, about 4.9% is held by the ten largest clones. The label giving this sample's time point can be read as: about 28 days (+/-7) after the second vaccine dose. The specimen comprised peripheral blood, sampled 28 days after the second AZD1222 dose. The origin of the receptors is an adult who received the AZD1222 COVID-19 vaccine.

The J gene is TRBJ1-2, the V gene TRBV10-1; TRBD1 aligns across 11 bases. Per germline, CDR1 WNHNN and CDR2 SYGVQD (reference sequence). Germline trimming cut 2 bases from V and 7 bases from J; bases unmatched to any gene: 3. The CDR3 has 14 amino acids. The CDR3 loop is CASSEGQGASGYTF. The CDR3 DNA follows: TGCGCCAGCAGTGAGGGACAGGGGGCGAGTGGCTACACCTTC.

DNA of the CDR3: TGTGCCAGCACCCTGGGATTTGAGCAGTTCTTC. Its protein product is CASTLGFEQFF. V is TRBV6-5 and J is TRBJ2-1, with D uncertain. This CDR3 is built from 11 residues. Trimming stripped 7 bases from V and 9 bases from J, with 10 bases between. The germline V gene has CDR1 MNHEY and CDR2 SVGAGI.

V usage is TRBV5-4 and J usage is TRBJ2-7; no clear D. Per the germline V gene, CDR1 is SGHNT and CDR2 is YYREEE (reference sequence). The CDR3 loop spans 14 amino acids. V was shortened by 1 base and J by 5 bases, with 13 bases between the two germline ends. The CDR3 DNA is TGTGCCAGCAGCTTGAATACCAATTCCGACGAGCAGTACTTC. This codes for CASSLNTNSDEQYF.

The chain's CDR3 is CASSYSGQGDGYTF. The CDR3 DNA sequence: TGTGCCAGCAGTTACTCGGGACAGGGAGATGGCTACACCTTC. The chain recombines TRBV6-5 with TRBJ1-2; 9 bases match TRBD1. Germline V gives CDR1 MNHEY, CDR2 SVGAGI. The ends lost 0 bases at V and 6 bases at J; junction bases unmatched: 2. This CDR3 is 14 amino acids long.

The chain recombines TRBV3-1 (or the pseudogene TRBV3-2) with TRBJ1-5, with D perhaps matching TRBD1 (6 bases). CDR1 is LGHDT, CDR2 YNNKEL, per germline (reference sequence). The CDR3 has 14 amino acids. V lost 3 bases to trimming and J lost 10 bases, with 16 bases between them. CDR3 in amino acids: CASSQGATGIPQHF. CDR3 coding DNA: TGTGCCAGCAGCCAGGGGGCAACAGGGATCCCCCAGCATTTT.

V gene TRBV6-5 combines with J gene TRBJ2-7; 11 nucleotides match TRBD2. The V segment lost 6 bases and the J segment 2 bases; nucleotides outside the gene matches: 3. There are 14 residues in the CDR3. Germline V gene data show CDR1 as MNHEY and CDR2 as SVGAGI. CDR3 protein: CASSETSGAYEQYF. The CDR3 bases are TGTGCCAGCAGCGAGACTAGCGGGGCCTACGAGCAGTACTTC.

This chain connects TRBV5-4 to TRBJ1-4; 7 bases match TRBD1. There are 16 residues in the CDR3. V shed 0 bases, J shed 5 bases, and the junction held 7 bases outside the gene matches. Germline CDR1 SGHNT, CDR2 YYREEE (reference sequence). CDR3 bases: TGTGCCAGCAGCTTGGGACAGGGCGGCACCAATGAAAAACTGTTTTTT. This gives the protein CASSLGQGGTNEKLFF. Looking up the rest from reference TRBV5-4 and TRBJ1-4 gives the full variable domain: ETGVTQSPTHLIKTRGQQVTLRCSSQSGHNTVSWYQQALGQGPQFIFQYYREEENGRGNFPPRFSGLQFPNYSSELNVNALELDDSALYLCASSLGQGGTNEKLFFGSGTQLSVL.

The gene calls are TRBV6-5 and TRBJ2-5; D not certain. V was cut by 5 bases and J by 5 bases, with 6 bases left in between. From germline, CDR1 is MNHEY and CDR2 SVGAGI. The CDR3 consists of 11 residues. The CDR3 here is CASSPSETQYF. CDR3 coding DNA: TGTGCCAGCAGTCCCTCGGAGACCCAGTACTTC.

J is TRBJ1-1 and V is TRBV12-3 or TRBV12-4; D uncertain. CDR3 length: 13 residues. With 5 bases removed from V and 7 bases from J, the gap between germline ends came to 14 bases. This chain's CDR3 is CASSQNTRGEAFF. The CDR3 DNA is TGTGCCAGCAGTCAAAACACTCGGGGTGAAGCTTTCTTT.

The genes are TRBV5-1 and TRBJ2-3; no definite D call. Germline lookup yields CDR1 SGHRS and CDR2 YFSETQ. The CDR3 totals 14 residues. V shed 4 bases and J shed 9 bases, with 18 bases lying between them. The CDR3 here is CASSPDVDGLTQYF. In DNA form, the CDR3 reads TGCGCCAGCAGCCCGGACGTGGACGGCCTGACGCAGTATTTT. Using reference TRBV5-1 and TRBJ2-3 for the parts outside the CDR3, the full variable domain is KAGVTQTPRYLIKTRGQQVTLSCSPISGHRSVSWYQQTPGQGLQFLFEYFSETQRNKGNFPGRFSGRQFSNSRSEMNVSTLELGDSALYLCASSPDVDGLTQYFGPGTRLTVL.

Here the CDR3 reads CAISESPGNTIYF. The CDR3 DNA reads as TGTGCCATCAGTGAGTCCCCGGGAAACACCATATATTTT. The chain links TRBV10-3 to TRBJ1-3; no clear D. Trimming removed 0 bases from V and 4 bases from J, with 4 bases in between. The CDR3 length is 13 residues. Germline V gene lookup returns CDR1 ENHRY and CDR2 SYGVKD.

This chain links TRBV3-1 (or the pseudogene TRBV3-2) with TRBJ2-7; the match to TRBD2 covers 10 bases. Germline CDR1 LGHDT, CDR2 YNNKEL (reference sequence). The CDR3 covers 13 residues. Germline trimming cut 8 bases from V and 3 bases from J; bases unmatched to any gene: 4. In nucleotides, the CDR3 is TGTGCCAGCCGAGCGGGGGGGAACTACGAGCAGTACTTC. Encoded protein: CASRAGGNYEQYF.

The DNA for the CDR3 is TGTGCCAGCAGCCCCGGACTAGCGGAATCCTACAATGAGCAGTTCTTC. Protein sequence: CASSPGLAESYNEQFF. The rearrangement joins TRBV5-4 to TRBJ2-1; the match to TRBD2 covers 10 bases. Germline V gene lookup returns CDR1 SGHNT and CDR2 YYREEE (reference sequence). The ends lost 4 bases at V and 1 base at J; junction bases unmatched: 5. The CDR3 totals 16 residues.